The text below deals with one TCR beta chain. The V gene lost 7 bases and the J gene lost 14 bases, with 21 bases spanning the gap. This CDR3 has 13 residues. In germline, CDR1 is MNHEY, CDR2 SVGAGI. Produced via immunoSEQ multiplex PCR; TCRdb's table is partial and in-frame only. The top ten clones hold around 1.5% of a sample with over a million clones, about 75% of them seen once. The data belong to a study of shared clonotypes between healthy human individuals. Researchers partitioned CD4+ cells into CD45RA+ naive and CD45RA-negative memory subsets. The chain couples TRBV6-5 to TRBJ2-1; D tentatively reads TRBD1 or TRBD2 (5 bases each). This receptor was obtained from a man younger than 30 in good health. What was sequenced was memory CD4+ T cells sorted from blood. Regarding subset: CD45RA-negative fraction. This chain's CDR3 is CASISQGDEEEFF. The CDR3, as DNA: TGTGCCAGCATCTCTCAGGGAGACGAGGAGGAGTTCTTC.